These 17 T cell receptor beta chains came from one sample sequenced in a study of T cells after yellow fever vaccination. TCRdb re-called the 5' RACE reads through MiXCR, storing one row per CDR3 protein. The profile covers some 220,000 distinct CDR3 sequences, with 3.2% appearing a single time and 3.2% taken by the ten largest. Sequences were derived from CD4+ T cells sorted from PBMCs, sampled 10 days after the yellow fever booster vaccination. These receptors came from a man in his late teens or twenties who received the YFV17D yellow fever vaccine.

This rearrangement joins TRBV6-2 or TRBV6-3 to TRBJ2-6; maybe TRBD2 (6 bases). Trimming shortened V by 8 bases and J by 0 bases, and 11 bases separated the two germline ends. Germline V lookup: CDR1 MNHEY, CDR2 SVGEGT. The CDR3 consists of 15 residues. DNA for the CDR3: TGTGCCAGCTACCACGGGAGCTCTGGGGCCAACGTCCTGACTTTC. It encodes CASYHGSSGANVLTF.

This clonotype was picked up a small number of times. The chain combines TRBV5-4 with TRBJ2-5; 9 bases are a match to TRBD2. There are 15 residues in the CDR3. CDR1 SGHNT and CDR2 YYREEE come from the germline V gene (reference sequence). V trimming: 1 base; J trimming: 2 bases; junction bases outside the gene matches: 3. In DNA, the CDR3 is TGTGCCAGCAGCTTGAGAACTAGCGGGCAAGAGACCCAGTACTTC. Amino acid sequence: CASSLRTSGQETQYF.

This clonotype occurred many times. V usage is TRBV7-3 and J usage is TRBJ2-1, with TRBD2 identical over 13 bases. Germline V gene lookup returns CDR1 SGHTA and CDR2 FQGTGA. The CDR3 extends over 15 amino acids. The junction had 3 bases not matched to a gene; V was cut back by 5 bases and J by 5 bases. The CDR3 sequence: CASSRLAGGNNEQFF. The CDR3, as DNA: TGTGCCAGCAGCCGACTAGCGGGGGGTAACAATGAGCAGTTCTTC.

Many counts were recorded for this clonotype. The chain recombines TRBV12-3 or TRBV12-4 with TRBJ2-1; 13 bases align to TRBD2. V gave up 4 bases and J gave up 10 bases; unmatched junction bases: 7. The CDR3 loop spans 15 amino acids. CDR3 sequence: CASSSTSGGEREQFF. The CDR3, as DNA: TGTGCCAGCAGTTCTACTAGCGGGGGGGAACGGGAGCAGTTCTTC.

This clonotype has just a few counts. V gene TRBV9 combines with J gene TRBJ2-7, with D possibly being TRBD1 or TRBD2 (6 bases each). Trimming removed 0 bases from V and 3 bases from J, with 13 bases in between. This CDR3 contains 15 residues. Germline CDR1 reads SGDLS; CDR2 reads YYNGEE. CDR3 residues: CASSVDGGPFYEQYF. As DNA, the CDR3 is TGTGCCAGCAGCGTAGACGGGGGCCCATTCTACGAGCAGTACTTC.

This clonotype has more than one count but fewer than ten. The CDR3 loop reads CASSWDSLRGEKLFF. The DNA for the CDR3 is TGTGCCAGCAGCTGGGACTCCCTACGGGGTGAAAAACTGTTTTTT. The V and J genes are TRBV5-4 and TRBJ1-4; the D gene is possibly TRBD1 (5 bases). CDR1 is SGHNT, CDR2 YYREEE, per germline (reference sequence). The CDR3 length is 15 residues. V was trimmed by 3 bases and J by 7 bases, leaving 16 bases between them.

This clonotype has a count of ten or more. The CDR3 region is CASSSAGGVETQYF. The CDR3 DNA reads as TGTGCCAGCAGTTCCGCGGGAGGGGTAGAGACCCAGTACTTC. This sequence joins TRBV6-5 and TRBJ2-5, with 9 bases lining up with TRBD2. This CDR3 has 14 amino acids. V dropped 4 bases and J dropped 4; count of bases not matched to a gene: 4. The germline V gene has CDR1 MNHEY and CDR2 SVGAGI.

The V call is TRBV12-3 or TRBV12-4, the J call TRBJ1-2; unclear D gene. The V gene lost 2 bases and the J gene lost 3 bases, with 7 bases spanning the gap. The CDR3 runs 13 residues. This CDR3 reads CASSLSWDYGYTF. CDR3 nucleotide sequence: TGTGCCAGCAGTTTATCCTGGGACTATGGCTACACCTTC.

This clonotype qualifies as medium-sized. The chain joins TRBV7-2 to TRBJ2-7; 7 positions match TRBD1. V was pared by 4 bases and J by 3 bases, with 6 bases of the junction left unmatched. This CDR3 is built from 14 residues. Germline lookup yields CDR1 SGHTA and CDR2 FQGNSA. The DNA for the CDR3 is TGTGCCAGCAGCTCCGGGACAGATTACTACGAGCAGTACTTC. This encodes CASSSGTDYYEQYF.

The CDR3 nucleotides read TGTGCCAGCAGTTTTACGGGGATCGACACCGGGGAGCTGTTTTTT. It codes for CASSFTGIDTGELFF. The chain carries TRBV12-3 or TRBV12-4 and TRBJ2-2, with D possibly being TRBD2 (5 bases). This CDR3 spans 15 amino acids. Trimming took off 3 bases at V and 3 bases at J, with 11 bases between the two ends.

This clonotype came up many times. The chain is built from TRBV10-3 and TRBJ1-5, with D possibly matching TRBD1 (5 bases). Trimming left V 6 bases short and J 0 bases short, with 9 bases between. Germline lookup yields CDR1 ENHRY and CDR2 SYGVKD. The CDR3 contains 14 residues. CDR3 sequence reads: CAISDSPSNQPQHF. The CDR3 DNA reads as TGTGCCATCAGCGACAGTCCTAGCAATCAGCCCCAGCATTTT.

This clonotype was observed many times. The V call is TRBV6-5, the J call TRBJ2-3; the D is unclear. Trimming pared 5 bases from V and 1 base from J, leaving 10 bases between. Germline assignment: CDR1 MNHEY and CDR2 SVGAGI. The CDR3 consists of 14 residues. This CDR3 reads CASSLTTRTDTQYF. DNA for the CDR3: TGTGCCAGCAGTCTTACTACGCGCACAGATACGCAGTATTTT.

This clonotype showed up just a few times. The CDR3 DNA is TGTGCCAGCAGCTTAAGAGAGAAGGGGCGGGGGACAGATACGCAGTATTTT. Protein: CASSLREKGRGTDTQYF. The chain is built from TRBV7-3 and TRBJ2-3; 7 nucleotides agree with TRBD2. This CDR3 is 17 amino acids long. The germline CDR1 and CDR2 sequences are SGHTA and FQGTGA. V lost 1 base and J lost 3; bases outside the gene matches: 10.

This clonotype was found many times. The chain is built from TRBV12-3 or TRBV12-4 and TRBJ2-7, with TRBD1 matching over 7 bases. After removal of 3 bases from V and 3 bases from J, the junction contained 5 bases not matched to a gene. CDR3 length: 14 amino acids. CDR3 sequence reads: CASSFETGNYEQYV. The CDR3 DNA sequence: TGTGCCAGCAGTTTTGAGACAGGGAACTACGAGCAGTACGTC.

Ten or more counts support this clonotype. The V gene is TRBV28, the J gene TRBJ2-5; possibly TRBD1 or TRBD2 for D (6 bases each). Trimming pared 6 bases from V and 5 bases from J, leaving 19 bases between. CDR3 length equals 15 residues. Looked up from germline, CDR1 is MDHEN and CDR2 is SYDVKM. The DNA of the CDR3 is TGTGCCAGCAGACTAAGGGGGGTGGCCCGGGAGACCCAGTACTTC. Encoded protein: CASRLRGVARETQYF.

This clonotype came up a few times. V and J are TRBV7-2 and TRBJ1-1; tentative D call: TRBD1 (6 bases). The CDR3 has 13 amino acids. CDR1 is SGHTA, CDR2 FQGNSA, per germline. The V and J ends lost 5 bases and 2 bases respectively, with 9 bases between them. In DNA, the CDR3 is TGTGCCAGCAGCCGAGGGGGAAACACTGAAGCTTTCTTT. Translating it yields CASSRGGNTEAFF.

This clonotype was counted only a few times. This chain connects TRBV30 to TRBJ1-2; D remains ambiguous. V was clipped by 0 bases and J by 5 bases, with 10 bases between them. This CDR3 has 13 residues. Germline V gives CDR1 GTSNPN, CDR2 SVGIG (reference sequence). The CDR3 DNA reads TGTGCCTGGAGTGTAACGGGATCTTATGGCTACACCTTC. It encodes CAWSVTGSYGYTF.